This T cell receptor beta chain was captured in a study of T cell responses to AZD1222 COVID-19 vaccine. The study, taken as a whole, reports: Without day 14 samples, only post-peak T cell repertoires were studied. Close to half of all spike-specific TCRs reportedly target regions of the variants that are unmutated. After two AZD1222 doses, spike-specific TCR breadth and depth rose versus day 0.

V trimming: 5 bases; J trimming: 3 bases; junction bases outside the gene matches: 7. The germline V gene has CDR1 SGHTS and CDR2 YDEGEE. CDR3 length: 14 residues. The table lists this clone with a few counts. Its antigen is still unknown. The method was immunoSEQ multiplex PCR; TCRdb's version includes in-frame clones alone and lacks a portion of them. The data hold more than 150,000 clones, with about 91% observed a single time. The rearrangement joins TRBV5-8 to TRBJ1-2; TRBD1 agrees at 7 bases. This clonotype originated in an adult in good health. The input for sequencing was peripheral blood, taken on day 0 of AZD1222 vaccination. The CDR3 spells CASSEGQLYYGYTF. CDR3 DNA: TGTGCCAGCAGTGAGGGACAGCTATACTATGGCTACACCTTC.